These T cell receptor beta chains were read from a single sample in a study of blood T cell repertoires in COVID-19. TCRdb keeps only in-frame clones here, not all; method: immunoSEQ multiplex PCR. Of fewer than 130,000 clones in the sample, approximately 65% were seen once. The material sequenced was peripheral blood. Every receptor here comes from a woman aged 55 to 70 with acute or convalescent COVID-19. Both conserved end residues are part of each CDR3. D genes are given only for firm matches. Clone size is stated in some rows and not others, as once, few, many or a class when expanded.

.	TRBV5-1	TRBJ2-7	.	CASSPELGEVEQYF	TGCGCCAGCAGCCCCGAATTAGGGGAGGTCGAGCAGTACTTC
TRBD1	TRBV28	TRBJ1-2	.	CASSQQGVGYTF	TGTGCCAGCAGCCAACAGGGGGTTGGCTACACCTTC
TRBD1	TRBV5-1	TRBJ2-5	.	CASKTGTGKETQYF	TGCGCCAGCAAGACCGGGACAGGGAAGGAGACCCAGTACTTC
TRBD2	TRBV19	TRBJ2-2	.	CASSIEHGGAESDTGELFF	TGTGCCAGTAGTATAGAACACGGGGGGGCCGAGTCGGATACCGGGGAGCTGTTTTTT
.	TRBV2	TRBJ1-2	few	CASEHKQGGNYGYTF	TGTGCCAGCGAGCACAAACAGGGAGGGAATTATGGCTACACCTTC
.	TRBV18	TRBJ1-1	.	CASSSTQNTEAFF	TGTGCCAGCTCATCCACACAGAACACTGAAGCTTTCTTT
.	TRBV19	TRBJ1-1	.	CASSSGELNTEAFF	TGTGCCAGTAGTAGTGGGGAGCTGAACACTGAAGCTTTCTTT
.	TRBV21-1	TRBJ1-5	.	CASSPSITGAGGTLGNQPQHF	TGTGCCAGCAGCCCCTCCATCACCGGCGCAGGGGGGACCCTTGGCAATCAGCCCCAGCATTTT
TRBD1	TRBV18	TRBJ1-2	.	CASSPGQGSGYTF	TGTGCCAGCTCACCAGGACAGGGGAGCGGCTACACCTTC
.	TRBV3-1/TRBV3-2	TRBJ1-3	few	CASSPGTTYGNTIYF	TGTGCCAGCAGCCCCGGGACAACTTACGGAAACACCATATATTTT
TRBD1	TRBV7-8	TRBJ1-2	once	CASSSTGEFGYTF	TGTGCCAGCAGCTCGACAGGGGAGTTTGGCTACACCTTC
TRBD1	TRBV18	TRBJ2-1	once	CASSLDRGGHEQFF	TGTGCCAGCTCACTTGACAGGGGGGGGCATGAGCAGTTCTTC
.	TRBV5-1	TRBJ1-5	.	CASSVGGRGVSQPQHF	TGCGCCAGCAGCGTTGGTGGGCGGGGAGTAAGTCAGCCCCAGCATTTT
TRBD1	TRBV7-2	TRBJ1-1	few	CASSLGAGGSTEAFF	TGTGCCAGCAGCTTAGGCGCAGGGGGCAGCACTGAAGCTTTCTTT
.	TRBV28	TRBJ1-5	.	CASNNLLERQPQHF	TGTGCCAGCAACAATCTTCTTGAGCGACAGCCCCAGCATTTT
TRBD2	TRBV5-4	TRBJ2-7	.	CASSLSLSGGAYEQYF	TGTGCCAGCAGCTTGAGTCTCAGCGGGGGGGCCTACGAGCAGTACTTC
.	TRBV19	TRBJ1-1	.	CASSIDTRGQAFF	TGTGCCAGTAGTATAGATACAAGGGGTCAAGCTTTCTTT
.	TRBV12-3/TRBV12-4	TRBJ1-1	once	CASSPQGTTEAFF	TGTGCCAGCAGCCCACAGGGAACCACTGAAGCTTTCTTT
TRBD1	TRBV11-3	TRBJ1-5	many	CASSLDPGQGSNQPQHF	TGTGCCAGCAGCTTAGACCCCGGACAGGGGAGCAATCAGCCCCAGCATTTT
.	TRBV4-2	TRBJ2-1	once	CASSQSEAVAAYNEQFF	TGTGCCAGCAGCCAATCTGAGGCGGTAGCAGCCTACAATGAGCAGTTCTTC
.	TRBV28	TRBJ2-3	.	CASSLSAGRGHTDTQYF	TGTGCCAGCAGTTTGAGCGCCGGGCGGGGTCACACAGATACGCAGTATTTT
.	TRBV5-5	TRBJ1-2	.	CASSLTGSGGGLRRYTF	TGTGCCAGCAGCTTGACTGGGTCGGGGGGTGGGCTAAGGCGCTACACCTTC
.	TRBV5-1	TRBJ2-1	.	CASRFDSYNEQFF	TGCGCCAGCAGGTTTGACAGTTACAATGAGCAGTTCTTC
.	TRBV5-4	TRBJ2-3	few	CASSLSGLLRDTQYF	TGTGCCAGCAGCTTGAGCGGACTACTTAGGGATACGCAGTATTTT
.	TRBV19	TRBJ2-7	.	CASSIQDSRLRPYEQYF	TGTGCCAGTAGTATACAGGACAGCCGCCTGAGGCCCTACGAGCAGTACTTC
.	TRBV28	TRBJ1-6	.	CASSLGGSYNSPLHF	TGTGCCAGCAGTTTAGGGGGGTCCTATAATTCACCCCTCCACTTT
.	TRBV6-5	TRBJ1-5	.	CASSYPQGQVNQPQHF	TGTGCCAGCAGTTACCCACAGGGTCAGGTCAATCAGCCCCAGCATTTT
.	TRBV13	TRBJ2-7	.	CASSLGIGTILREQYF	TGTGCCAGCAGCTTAGGCATCGGGACAATCCTACGAGAGCAGTACTTC
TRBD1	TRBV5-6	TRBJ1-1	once	CASSWDRGPMNTEAFF	TGTGCCAGCAGCTGGGACAGGGGCCCCATGAACACTGAAGCTTTCTTT
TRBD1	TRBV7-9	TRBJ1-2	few	CASSLGDRDNYGYTF	TGTGCCAGCAGCTTAGGGGACAGGGATAACTATGGCTACACCTTC
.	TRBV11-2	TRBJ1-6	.	CASSLVLSPLHF	TGTGCCAGCAGCTTAGTTCTTTCACCCCTCCACTTT
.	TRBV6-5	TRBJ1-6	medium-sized	CASKVQGINSPLHF	TGTGCCAGCAAAGTACAGGGTATCAATTCACCCCTCCACTTT
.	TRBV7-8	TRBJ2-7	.	CASSSRTVGEQYF	TGTGCCAGCAGCTCCAGGACAGTAGGCGAGCAGTACTTC
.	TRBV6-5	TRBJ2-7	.	CASSRTTPSYEQYF	TGTGCCAGCAGTCGCACAACCCCCTCCTACGAGCAGTACTTC
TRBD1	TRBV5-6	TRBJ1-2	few	CASSVGQGEYYGYTF	TGTGCCAGCAGCGTGGGACAGGGGGAGTACTATGGCTACACCTTC
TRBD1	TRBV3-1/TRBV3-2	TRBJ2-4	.	CASSQVRTGTNIQYF	TGTGCCAGCAGCCAAGTCCGGACAGGGACCAACATTCAGTACTTC
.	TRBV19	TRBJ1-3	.	CASSPAGNTIYF	TGTGCCAGTAGTCCGGCTGGAAACACCATATATTTT
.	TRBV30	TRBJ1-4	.	CAWSRPEGEKLFF	TGTGCCTGGAGTCGCCCAGAGGGCGAAAAACTGTTTTTT
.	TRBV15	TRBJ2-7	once	CATSSQGTVYEQYF	TGTGCCACCAGCAGCCAGGGAACTGTGTACGAGCAGTACTTC
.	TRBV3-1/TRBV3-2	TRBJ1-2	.	CASSQGGRNGYTF	TGTGCCAGCAGCCAGGGAGGGAGAAACGGCTACACCTTC
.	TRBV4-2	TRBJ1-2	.	CASSQRGGEAYGYTF	TGTGCCAGCAGCCAACGGGGCGGGGAGGCCTATGGCTACACCTTC
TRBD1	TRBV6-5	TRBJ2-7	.	CASRTGDSSYEQYF	TGTGCCAGCAGGACAGGGGACAGCTCCTACGAGCAGTACTTC
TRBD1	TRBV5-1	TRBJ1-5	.	CASSFTGEPNQPQHF	TGCGCCAGCAGCTTTACAGGGGAACCCAATCAGCCCCAGCATTTT
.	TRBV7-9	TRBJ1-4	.	CASSLERDEKLFF	TGTGCCAGCAGCTTGGAGAGGGATGAAAAACTGTTTTTT
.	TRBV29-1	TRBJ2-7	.	CSVADSYEQYF	TGCAGCGTCGCAGACTCCTACGAGCAGTACTTC
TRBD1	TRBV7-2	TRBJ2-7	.	CASSLSATGGTGEQYF	TGTGCCAGCAGCTTGAGTGCCACAGGGGGAACGGGCGAGCAGTACTTC
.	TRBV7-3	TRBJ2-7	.	CASSAQGGVDEQYF	TGTGCCAGCAGCGCTCAGGGGGGTGTAGACGAGCAGTACTTC
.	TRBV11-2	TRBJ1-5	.	CASSLGGEGQPQHF	TGTGCCAGCAGCTTGGGGGGGGAGGGCCAGCCCCAGCATTTT
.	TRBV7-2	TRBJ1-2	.	CASSLGTRNYGYTF	TGTGCCAGCAGCCTCGGGACAAGAAACTATGGCTACACCTTC
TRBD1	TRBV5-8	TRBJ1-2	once	CASSLDGQGLYGYTF	TGTGCCAGCAGCTTGGACGGACAGGGACTCTATGGCTACACCTTC
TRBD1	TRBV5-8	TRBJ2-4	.	CASRVAGGARDIQYF	TGTGCCAGCAGGGTGGCAGGGGGCGCGAGGGACATTCAGTACTTC
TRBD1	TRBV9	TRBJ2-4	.	CASSGQDRVGNIQYF	TGTGCCAGCAGCGGGCAGGACAGGGTAGGCAACATTCAGTACTTC
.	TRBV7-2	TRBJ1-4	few	CASSFRVPPEKLFF	TGTGCCAGCAGCTTCCGAGTGCCTCCTGAAAAACTGTTTTTT
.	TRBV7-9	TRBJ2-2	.	CASSLAQGGGELFF	TGTGCCAGCAGCTTAGCTCAGGGTGGCGGGGAGCTGTTTTTT
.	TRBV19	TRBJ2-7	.	CASSIRGYEQYF	TGTGCCAGTAGTATAAGAGGCTACGAGCAGTACTTC